Sequencing of this T cell receptor (beta chain) was carried out in a study of tumor-infiltrating lymphocytes in localized non-small cell lung cancer (dated by TCRdb to 2020 to 2023). For the study in its entirety: The cohort covered several histologies, both smokers and never-smokers, and patients whose samples were collected after neoadjuvant chemotherapy. The overall ICON cohort was composed of some 160 surgical patients with localized non-small cell lung cancer whose tumors were resected. Each patient provided resected tumor tissue plus uninvolved lung tissue from the same patient, with the uninvolved lung tissue described as non-adjacent to the tumor. The same patients underwent several integrated assays, with TCR sequencing performed together with flow cytometry, multiplex immunofluorescence, RNA-seq, exome sequencing and proteomics. A total of around 50 patients were part of the paired comparison of immunoSEQ T-cell fraction between tumor and uninvolved lung.

ICON enrollment began in April 2016, and the last patient was enrolled in 2018. Fresh tumor and matched uninvolved tissue for in-depth immune analyses, including TCR sequencing, were collected from a subcohort of about 77 patients. No cell sorting was done, and TCR sequencing was instead run on DNA isolated from bulk tissue. Study-wide findings and limitations: Assay coverage varied across patients depending on available tissue quantity, so only a subset of the cohort had TCR sequencing. Because different assays used different pieces of the same tissue, technical variation could not be distinguished from intratumor heterogeneity. The TCR-derived T-cell fraction showed no difference between the flow cytometry-defined immunotypes IM1 (good prognosis) and IM2 (poor prognosis). Tumor T-cell fraction from TCR sequencing was not associated with recurrence-free survival (p = 0.61). Consistent with immunofluorescence CD3 counts, TCRbeta sequencing supported greater T cell infiltration in tumors than in uninvolved lung tissue.

As to this clone: Its target antigen remains unknown. Base qualities were left out, and no much larger clone turns up one base away.

TCR sequencing with the immunoSEQ assay provided the T-cell fraction in tumor and uninvolved lung tissue. In the source study's methods: In the survival analysis, patients were divided into a high T-cell fraction group (upper tertile) and a low T-cell fraction group (lower two tertiles), and the two groups were compared using a log-rank test. A signed-rank test was used to test paired tumor versus uninvolved lung differences in T-cell fraction. TCRdb re-hosts the immuneACCESS table, in-frame sequences only. Its copies lack some clones; in the studies checked, an unresolved V gene accounts for under half of them, and the cause for the rest is not known. V, J and clone size are those of that table, while D and trimming were read from the DNA. Present in this sample are about 14,000 clones, approximately 80% of which were seen just once. The ten largest clonotypes hold 2% to 3% of the sample. V loses 5 bases of germline sequence and J loses 7 bases, and the interval between the two ends is 8 bases. CDR1 and CDR2 are read off the germline V gene (reference sequence) as SGHAT and FQDESV. The CDR3 goes from the cysteine to the phenylalanine over 11 residues. Only the CDR3 portion is preserved as DNA: 33 bases, with reading frame beginning at the first base.

The sequence was collected from a human donor with non-small cell lung cancer. The sample taken for sequencing was lung tumor tissue. The V and J segments used are TRBV11-1 and TRBJ1-2; the D gene assignment is ambiguous. The DNA sequence follows: TGTGCCAGCAGCGGACGGGGTGGCTACACCTTC. It codes for CASSGRGGYTF.